This entry concerns a single TCR beta chain. Antigen: not known. The sample belongs to a study of cytomegalovirus exposure and HLA in healthy donors. Germline V CDR1 and CDR2: SQVTM, ANQGSEA. V shed 7 bases and J shed 5 bases, with 14 bases lying between them. This CDR3 contains 13 residues. The PCR ran on 60 Vbeta and 13 Jbeta primers. Assay used: immunoSEQ multiplex PCR; TCRdb lists only in-frame clones, some missing. The sample has fewer than 95,000 clones, more than 65% seen once. Overall study findings and caveats: Follow-up analysis found HLA locus-dependent TCR association rates, highest for DRB1 and lowest for HLA-C.

The source is a woman between 40 and 50 years old in good health and CMV-seropositive. The sequencing sample was made of PBMCs. The rearrangement links TRBV29-1 to TRBJ1-4; a weak D match, TRBD1 (5 bases). CDR3 sequence (DNA): TGCAGCGGGTCGGACAAGGGGAATGAAAAACTGTTTTTT. Residues: CSGSDKGNEKLFF.